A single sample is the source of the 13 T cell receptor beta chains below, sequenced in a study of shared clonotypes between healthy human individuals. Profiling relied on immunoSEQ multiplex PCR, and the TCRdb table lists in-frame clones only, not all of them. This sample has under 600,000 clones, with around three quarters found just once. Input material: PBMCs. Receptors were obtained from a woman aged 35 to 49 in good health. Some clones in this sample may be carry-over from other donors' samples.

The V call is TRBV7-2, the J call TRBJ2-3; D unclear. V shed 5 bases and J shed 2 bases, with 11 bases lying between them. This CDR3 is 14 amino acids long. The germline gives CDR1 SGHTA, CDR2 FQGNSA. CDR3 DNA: TGTGCCAGCAGCCAGGCGACTTTCACAGATACGCAGTATTTT. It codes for CASSQATFTDTQYF. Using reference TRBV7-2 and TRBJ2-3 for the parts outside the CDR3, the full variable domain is GAGVSQSPSNKVTEKGKDVELRCDPISGHTALYWYRQSLGQGLEFLIYFQGNSAPDKSGLPSDRFSAERTGGSVSTLTIQRTQQEDSAVYLCASSQATFTDTQYFGPGTRLTVL.

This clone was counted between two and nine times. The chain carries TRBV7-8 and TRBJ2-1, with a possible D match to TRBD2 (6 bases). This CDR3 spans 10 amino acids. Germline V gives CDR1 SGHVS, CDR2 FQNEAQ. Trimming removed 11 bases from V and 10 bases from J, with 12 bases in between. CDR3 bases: TGTGCCTCGGCGGCGGGGGAGCAGTTCTTC. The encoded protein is CASAAGEQFF. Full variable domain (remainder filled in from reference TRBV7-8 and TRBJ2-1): GAGVSQSPRYKVAKRGQDVALRCDPISGHVSLFWYQQALGQGPEFLTYFQNEAQLDKSGLPSDRFFAERPEGSVSTLKIQRTQQEDSAVYLCASAAGEQFFGPGTRLTVL.

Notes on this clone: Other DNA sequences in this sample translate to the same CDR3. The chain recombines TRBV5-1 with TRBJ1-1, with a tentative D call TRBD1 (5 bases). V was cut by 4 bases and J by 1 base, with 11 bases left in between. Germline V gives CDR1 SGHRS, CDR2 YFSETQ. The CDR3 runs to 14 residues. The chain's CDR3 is CASSLGTGNTEAFF. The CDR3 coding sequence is TGCGCCAGCAGCCTAGGGACCGGGAACACTGAAGCTTTCTTT.

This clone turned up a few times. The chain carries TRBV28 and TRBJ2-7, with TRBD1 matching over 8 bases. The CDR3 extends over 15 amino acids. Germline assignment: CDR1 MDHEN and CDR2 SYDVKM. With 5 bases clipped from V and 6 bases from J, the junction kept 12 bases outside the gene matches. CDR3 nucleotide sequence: TGTGCCAGCAGTAGCGTTGATGGACAGGGAACCGAGCAGTACTTC. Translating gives CASSSVDGQGTEQYF.

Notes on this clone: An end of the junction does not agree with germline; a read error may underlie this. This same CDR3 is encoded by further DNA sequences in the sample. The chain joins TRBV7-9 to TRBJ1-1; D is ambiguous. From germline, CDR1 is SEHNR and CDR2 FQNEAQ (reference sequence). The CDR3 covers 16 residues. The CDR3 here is CASSSRFPGPGTEAFF. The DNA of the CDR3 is TGCGCCAGCAGCTCTAGGTTCCCCGGGCCCGGGACTGAAGCTTTCTTT.

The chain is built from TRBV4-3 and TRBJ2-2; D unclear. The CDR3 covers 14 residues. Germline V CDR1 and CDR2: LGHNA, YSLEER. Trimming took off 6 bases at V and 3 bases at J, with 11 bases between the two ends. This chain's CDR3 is CASSPGRDTGELFF. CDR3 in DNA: TGCGCCAGCAGTCCCGGACGGGACACCGGGGAGCTGTTTTTT.

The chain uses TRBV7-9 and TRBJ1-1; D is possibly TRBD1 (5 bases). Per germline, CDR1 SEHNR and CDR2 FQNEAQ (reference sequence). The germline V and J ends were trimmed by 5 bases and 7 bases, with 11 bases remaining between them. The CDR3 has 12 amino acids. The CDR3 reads CASSAYDSEAFF. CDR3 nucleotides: TGTGCCAGCAGCGCATACGACAGTGAAGCTTTCTTT.

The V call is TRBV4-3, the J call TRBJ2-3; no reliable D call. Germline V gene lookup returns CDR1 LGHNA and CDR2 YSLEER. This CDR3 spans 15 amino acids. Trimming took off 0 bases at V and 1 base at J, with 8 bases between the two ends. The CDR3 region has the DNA TGCGCCAGCAGCCAAGATCGAACCCGCACAGATACGCAGTATTTT. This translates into CASSQDRTRTDTQYF.

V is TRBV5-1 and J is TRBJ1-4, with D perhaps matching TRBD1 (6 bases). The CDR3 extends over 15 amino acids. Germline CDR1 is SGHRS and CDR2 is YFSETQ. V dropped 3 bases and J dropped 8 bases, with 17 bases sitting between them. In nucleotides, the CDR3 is TGCGCCAGCAGCTGGGGGCGCGGGGGTCGGGAAAAACTGTTTTTT. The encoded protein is CASSWGRGGREKLFF.

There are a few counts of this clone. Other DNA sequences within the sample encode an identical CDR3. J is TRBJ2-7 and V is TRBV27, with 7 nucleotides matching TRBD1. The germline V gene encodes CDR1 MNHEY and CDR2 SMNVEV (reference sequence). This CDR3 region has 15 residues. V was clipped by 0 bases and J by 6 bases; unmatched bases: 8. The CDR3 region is CASSLSGGLRSEQYF. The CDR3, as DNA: TGTGCCAGCAGTTTATCAGGGGGCTTACGGAGCGAGCAGTACTTC.

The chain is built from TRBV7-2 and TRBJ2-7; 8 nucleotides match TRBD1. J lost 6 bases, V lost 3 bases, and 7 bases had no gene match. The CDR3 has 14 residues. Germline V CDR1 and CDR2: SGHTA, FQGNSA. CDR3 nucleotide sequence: TGTGCCAGCAGCTTCTACGGACAGGGAATCGAGCAGTACTTC. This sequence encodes CASSFYGQGIEQYF.

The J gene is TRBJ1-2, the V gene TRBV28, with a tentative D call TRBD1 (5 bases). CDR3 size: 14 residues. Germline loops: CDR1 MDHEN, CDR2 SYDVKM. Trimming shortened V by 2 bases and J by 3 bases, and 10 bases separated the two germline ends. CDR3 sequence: CASSLRQGHYGYTF. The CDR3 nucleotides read TGTGCCAGCAGTTTACGCCAGGGCCACTATGGCTACACCTTC.

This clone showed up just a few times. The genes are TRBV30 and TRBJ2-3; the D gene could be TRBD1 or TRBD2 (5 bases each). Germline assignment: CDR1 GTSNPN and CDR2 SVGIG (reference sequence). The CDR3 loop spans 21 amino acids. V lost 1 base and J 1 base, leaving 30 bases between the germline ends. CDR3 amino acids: CAWSAGTVWQGSSVGTDTQYF. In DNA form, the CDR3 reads TGTGCCTGGAGTGCTGGGACCGTTTGGCAGGGTAGCTCGGTTGGCACAGATACGCAGTATTTT.